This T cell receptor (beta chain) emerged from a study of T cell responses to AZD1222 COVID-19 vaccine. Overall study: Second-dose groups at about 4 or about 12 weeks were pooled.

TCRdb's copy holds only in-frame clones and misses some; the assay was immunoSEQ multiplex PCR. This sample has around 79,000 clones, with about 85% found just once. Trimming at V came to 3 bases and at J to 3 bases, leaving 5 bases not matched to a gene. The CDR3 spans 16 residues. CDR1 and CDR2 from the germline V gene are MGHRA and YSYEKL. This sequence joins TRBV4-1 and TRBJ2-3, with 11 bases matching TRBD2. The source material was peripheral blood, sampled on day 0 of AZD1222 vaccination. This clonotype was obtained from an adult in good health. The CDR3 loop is CASSHKTSGVTDTQYF. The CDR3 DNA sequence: TGCGCCAGCAGCCACAAGACTAGCGGGGTTACAGATACGCAGTATTTT.